This T cell receptor beta chain was captured in a study of CD8+ T cells in alopecia areata. Study outcomes and limitations: Among the top 100, expanded CD8+ clones, as well as scalp clonality, were significantly decreased by tofacitinib.

A remark on this clone: The target antigen is unknown.

RNA extraction and reverse transcription yielded cDNA as sequencing template. Only in-frame clones appear in the TCRdb table, and some are missing; sequencing was by immunoSEQ multiplex PCR. The sample has approximately 180,000 clones; around 60% are singletons. Treatment: oral pan-JAK inhibitor, 5-10 mg twice daily. The CDR3 extends over 12 amino acids. Per the germline V gene, CDR1 is SGHDN and CDR2 is FVKESK. Germline trimming cut 5 bases from V and 2 bases from J; bases unmatched to any gene: 0. This sample comprised CD4+ T cells sorted from blood, obtained around week 49, from a patient treated with tofacitinib. This chain connects TRBV14 to TRBJ2-7; 7 bases are shared with TRBD2. This TCR was sampled from a human donor with alopecia areata. For the CDR3, the DNA is TGTGCCAGCAGCGCGGGGGCCTACGAGCAGTACTTC. Protein product: CASSAGAYEQYF.